This T cell receptor (beta chain) was observed in a study of shared clonotypes between healthy human individuals. Germline V gives CDR1 SEHNR, CDR2 FQNEAQ (reference sequence). This CDR3 region has 15 residues. Trimming took 4 bases from V and 1 from J, leaving 10 bases between them. A deep-level run was used for the assay. Only in-frame clones appear in the TCRdb table, and some are missing; sequencing was by immunoSEQ multiplex PCR. The sample has around 1.9 million clones, 90% to 95% seen once. The naive CD8 subset, CD45RO-negative cells positively selected for CCR7, excluded terminally differentiated effector memory CD45RA+ cells.

The source is a man aged 18 to 29 in good health. Some clones in this sample may be carry-over from other donors' samples. The sequencing input was naive CD8+ T cells from PBMCs. The chain employs TRBV7-9 and TRBJ1-4; D ambiguous. The CDR3: CASSYGVRTNEKLFF. In nucleotides, the CDR3 is TGTGCCAGCAGCTACGGGGTTAGAACTAATGAAAAACTGTTTTTT.